This T cell receptor (beta chain) emerged from a study of T-cell reconstitution after alpha-beta-depleted transplantation in children. General study points: At day 60, the high TCRbeta diversity found in some patients originated from recipient T cells and thymic progenitors that had survived. Fresh T-cell production supplied most of the T-cell counts and diversity seen one year after transplant.

With respect to this clonotype: The antigen is unknown.

Trimming took 2 bases from V and 1 from J, leaving 14 bases between them. The CDR3 consists of 16 residues. As it was prepared, the TCRbeta library received unique molecular identifiers. TCRdb re-derived calls from the PCR reads in MiXCR, one entry per CDR3 protein. In the table there are roughly 490,000 distinct CDR3 sequences, roughly an eighth of which are singletons. The sequenced sample was PBMCs, mostly from graft donor cells, obtained 180 days after TCRalphabeta/CD19-depleted stem cell transplant. The chain has TRBV12-3 or TRBV12-4 and TRBJ2-5; D might be TRBD2 (6 bases). The TCR comes from a female patient aged 2-9 years who had a stem cell transplant for aplastic anemia, so the T cells may come from the graft donor. The CDR3 here is CASSLQGGTLQETQYF. Written as DNA, the CDR3 is TGTGCCAGCAGTTTACAGGGAGGCACCCTCCAAGAGACCCAGTACTTC.